This T cell receptor (beta chain) derives from a study of metastatic and nonmetastatic thyroid tumors. All patients reached thyroid surgery having received no treatment beforehand. TCRdb re-clonotyped the PCR reads through MiXCR. The sample has about 26,000 clones, 20% to 30% seen once. This clone was counted at least ten times. The V end was cut by 0 bases, the J end by 0 bases, with 16 bases between. Germline V gene lookup returns CDR1 SGHNT and CDR2 YYREEE (reference sequence). The CDR3 extends over 18 amino acids. The origin of this receptor is a female donor with papillary thyroid cancer or a benign thyroid nodule (not recorded which). Some clones in this sample may be carry-over from other donors' samples. This rearrangement joins TRBV5-4 to TRBJ2-1, with D perhaps TRBD1 or TRBD2 (5 bases each). Sequencing was carried out using blood. CDR3 sequence: CASSLGGYSRISYNEQFF. For the CDR3, the DNA is TGTGCCAGCAGCTTGGGGGGGTATAGCCGCATCTCCTACAATGAGCAGTTCTTC.